The next 18 T cell receptor beta chains were all read from a single sample in a study of T cell repertoires in cytomegalovirus infection. These receptors' targets are unknown. MiXCR, run by TCRdb on the reads, gives a single entry per CDR3 protein. The sample carries almost 90,000 distinct CDR3 sequences, approximately 30% recorded once. The source material was CD8+ T cells from cultured PBMCs, sampled from culture after CMV antigen stimulation. These receptors were taken from a human donor in good health (CMV status not recorded). Some clones in this sample may be carry-over from other donors' samples.

In this sample, this clonotype turned up a few times. The chain couples TRBV12-3 or TRBV12-4 to TRBJ2-5; D unclear. V shed 0 bases and J shed 2 bases, with 4 bases lying between them. CDR3 size: 13 residues. The CDR3 DNA sequence: TGTGCCAGCAGTTTAGCAGAGCAAGAGACCCAGTACTTC. Its translation is CASSLAEQETQYF.

The CDR3 protein is CASLGGIDGYTF. The CDR3 nucleotides are TGTGCCAGCTTGGGGGGGATCGATGGCTACACCTTC. The J gene is TRBJ1-2, the V gene TRBV7-9; TRBD1 might be the D (5 bases). Trimming took 8 bases from V and 6 from J, leaving 13 bases between them. The CDR3 has 12 amino acids. Germline CDR1 is SEHNR and CDR2 is FQNEAQ (reference sequence).

This clonotype came up a few times. This chain links TRBV7-9 with TRBJ2-7; D gene unclear. Trimming shortened V by 4 bases and J by 2 bases, and 9 bases separated the two germline ends. The CDR3 spans 13 residues. The germline CDR1 and CDR2 sequences are SEHNR and FQNEAQ (reference sequence). Written as DNA, the CDR3 is TGTGCCAGCAGCTCGACCGGCCCCTACGAGCAGTACTTC. Translation gives CASSSTGPYEQYF. The whole variable domain, remainder taken from reference TRBV7-9 and TRBJ2-7, is DTGVSQNPRHKITKRGQNVTFRCDPISEHNRLYWYRQTLGQGPEFLTYFQNEAQLEKSRLLSDRFSAERPKGSFSTLEIQRTEQGDSAMYLCASSSTGPYEQYFGPGTRLTVT.

J is TRBJ2-7 and V is TRBV15; the match to TRBD1 covers 9 bases. CDR3 length equals 15 residues. With V trimmed by 4 bases and J by 5 bases, 9 bases remained unmatched. CDR1 LNHNV and CDR2 YYDKDF come from the germline V gene (reference sequence). This chain's CDR3 is CATSKDRGAVHEQYF. The CDR3 DNA reads TGTGCCACCAGCAAGGACAGGGGAGCAGTCCACGAGCAGTACTTC.

Ten or more counts support this clonotype. V and J are TRBV7-8 and TRBJ2-1; 8 nucleotides line up with TRBD2. CDR3 length: 15 residues. The V gene end was trimmed by 5 bases and the J gene end by 2 bases; junction bases not matched to a gene: 5. CDR1 and CDR2 (germline): SGHVS, FQNEAQ. Here the CDR3 reads CASSQRGKTYNEQFF. CDR3 bases: TGTGCCAGCAGCCAGCGGGGGAAGACCTACAATGAGCAGTTCTTC.

This chain connects TRBV20-1 to TRBJ1-1; 9 bases line up with TRBD1. The V gene end was trimmed by 3 bases and the J gene end by 4 bases; junction bases not matched to a gene: 3. From germline, CDR1 is DFQATT and CDR2 SNEGSKA (reference sequence). The CDR3 has 13 amino acids. In DNA, the CDR3 is TGCAGTGCTAGGCACAGGGGGCGCACTGAAGCTTTCTTT. This sequence encodes CSARHRGRTEAFF.

This clonotype has just one count. The chain employs TRBV27 and TRBJ1-6; D remains ambiguous. Germline V lookup: CDR1 MNHEY, CDR2 SMNVEV (reference sequence). The CDR3 is 14 residues long. Trimming left V 1 base short and J 9 bases short, with 10 bases between. The CDR3 protein is CASSLLGGGSPLHF. The DNA for the CDR3 is TGTGCCAGCAGTTTATTGGGTGGTGGTTCACCCCTCCACTTT.

The V gene is TRBV20-1, the J gene TRBJ2-5, with TRBD2 matching over 9 bases. V lost 1 base to trimming and J lost 1 base; unmatched junction nucleotides: 4. The CDR3 runs to 15 residues. Germline V gene data show CDR1 as DFQATT and CDR2 as SNEGSKA (reference sequence). DNA for the CDR3: TGCAGTGCTAGAGTAGCGGGGGACTCCCAAGAGACCCAGTACTTC. It encodes CSARVAGDSQETQYF.

Regarding this clonotype: Relative to the germline gene, one junction end is altered; a read error may explain this. This chain connects TRBV5-3 to TRBJ1-2; weak D call: TRBD1 (6 bases). TRBV5-3 is an ORF, with its function uncertain. This CDR3 is built from 13 residues. In DNA form, the CDR3 reads TGTGCCAGCAGCTTGAGCAGGGGCGATGGCTACACCTTC. Translation: CASSLSRGDGYTF.

CDR3 coding DNA: TGTGCCAGCAGCCTTGGGGGTTATTCACCCCTCCACTTT. As protein: CASSLGGYSPLHF. This chain uses TRBV27 with TRBJ1-6; possibly TRBD1 for D (5 bases). Trimming took 6 bases from V and 8 from J, leaving 11 bases between them. Looked up from germline, CDR1 is MNHEY and CDR2 is SMNVEV (reference sequence). The CDR3 length is 13 residues.

This clonotype was found a few times. Germline is not matched at one junction end, which may reflect a read error. The chain has TRBV6-2 or TRBV6-3 and TRBJ2-7; 7 positions match TRBD1. Germline-derived CDR1 and CDR2 are MNHEY and SVGEGT. The CDR3 covers 11 residues. CDR3 sequence: CASSLGQAHYF. The CDR3, as DNA: TGTGCCAGCAGCCTCGGACAGGCGCATTATTTC.

This clonotype was seen more than once but under ten times. This rearrangement joins TRBV7-2 to TRBJ1-5; TRBD1 matches at 7 bases. Germline CDR1 SGHTA, CDR2 FQGNSA. The CDR3 sequence is 15 residues long. V dropped 5 bases and J dropped 3; count of bases not matched to a gene: 7. The CDR3 reads CASSLKGTVNQPQHF. Here the CDR3 DNA reads TGTGCCAGCAGCCTAAAGGGGACAGTCAATCAGCCCCAGCATTTT. Looking up the rest from reference TRBV7-2 and TRBJ1-5 gives the full variable domain: GAGVSQSPSNKVTEKGKDVELRCDPISGHTALYWYRQSLGQGLEFLIYFQGNSAPDKSGLPSDRFSAERTGGSVSTLTIQRTQQEDSAVYLCASSLKGTVNQPQHFGDGTRLSIL.

V and J are TRBV6-6 and TRBJ2-3; D call uncertain. Trimming took 7 bases from V and 0 from J, leaving 5 bases between them. Germline assignment: CDR1 MNHNY and CDR2 SVGAGI (reference sequence). The length of the CDR3 is 12 residues. In DNA form, the CDR3 reads TGTGCCAGCACAGATAGCACAGATACGCAGTATTTT. Translated: CASTDSTDTQYF.

V usage is TRBV29-1 and J usage is TRBJ2-3, with TRBD2 identical over 13 bases. Germline V CDR1 and CDR2: SQVTM, ANQGSEA. Losses at the gene ends were 1 base for V and 3 bases for J; bases not matched to a gene: 7. The CDR3 sequence is 17 residues long. This chain's CDR3 is CSVEGLGLAGTTDTQYF. DNA of the CDR3: TGCAGCGTTGAAGGTCTGGGACTAGCGGGAACTACAGATACGCAGTATTTT.

This clonotype was found many times. The rearrangement uses TRBV19 and TRBJ2-1; D gene uncertain. CDR1 and CDR2 (germline): LNHDA, SQIVND (reference sequence). Trimming cost V 5 bases and J 2 bases, with 10 bases left between them. This CDR3 is built from 14 residues. For the CDR3, the DNA is TGTGCCAGTAGTCATCCGGGCACCTACAATGAGCAGTTCTTC. Translation: CASSHPGTYNEQFF. Filled out from reference TRBV19 and TRBJ2-1, the complete variable domain reads DGGITQSPKYLFRKEGQNVTLSCEQNLNHDAMYWYRQDPGQGLRLIYYSQIVNDFQKGDIAEGYSVSREKKESFPLTVTSAQKNPTAFYLCASSHPGTYNEQFFGPGTRLTVL.

The table lists this clonotype with many counts. The chain is built from TRBV5-6 and TRBJ1-1; D is ambiguous. This CDR3 comprises 13 residues. Germline V gene sequence: CDR1 SGHDT, CDR2 YYEEEE. V was clipped by 0 bases and J by 10 bases, with 13 bases between them. The CDR3 spells CASSLGDSWGAFF. The CDR3 region has the DNA TGTGCCAGCAGCTTGGGCGATTCATGGGGAGCTTTCTTT.

A few counts support this clonotype. DNA for the CDR3: TGCGCCAGCAGCTCCCGACAGGGCCTCTCCTACGAGCAGTACTTC. It codes for CASSSRQGLSYEQYF. The V and J genes are TRBV4-1 and TRBJ2-7; 7 bases are shared with TRBD1. V gave up 5 bases and J gave up 0 bases; unmatched junction bases: 7. CDR3 length equals 15 residues. Germline CDR1 and CDR2: MGHRA and YSYEKL.

The V call is TRBV6-5, the J call TRBJ2-3; tentatively, D is TRBD1 (5 bases). The CDR3 has 15 amino acids. The germline V gene encodes CDR1 MNHEY and CDR2 SVGAGI. The V and J ends lost 0 bases and 4 bases respectively, with 11 bases between them. CDR3: CASSYSPGSADTQYF. CDR3 nucleotide sequence: TGTGCCAGCAGTTACTCACCAGGGTCGGCAGATACGCAGTATTTT.